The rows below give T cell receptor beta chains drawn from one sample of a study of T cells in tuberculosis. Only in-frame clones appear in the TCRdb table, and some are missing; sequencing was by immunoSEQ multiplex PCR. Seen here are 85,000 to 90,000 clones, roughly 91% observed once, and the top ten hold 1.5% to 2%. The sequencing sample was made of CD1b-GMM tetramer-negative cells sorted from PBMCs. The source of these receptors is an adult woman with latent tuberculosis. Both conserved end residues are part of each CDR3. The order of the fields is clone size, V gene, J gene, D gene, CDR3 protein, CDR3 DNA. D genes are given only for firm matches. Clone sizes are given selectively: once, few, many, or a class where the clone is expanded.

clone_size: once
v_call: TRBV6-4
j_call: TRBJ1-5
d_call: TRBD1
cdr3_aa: CASETGDQPQHF
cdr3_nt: TGTGCCAGCGAGACAGGGGATCAGCCCCAGCATTTT

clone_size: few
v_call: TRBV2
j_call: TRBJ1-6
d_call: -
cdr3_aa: CASSEAEVRVGSPLHF
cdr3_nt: TGTGCCAGCAGTGAAGCGGAAGTTCGGGTGGGTTCACCCCTCCACTTT

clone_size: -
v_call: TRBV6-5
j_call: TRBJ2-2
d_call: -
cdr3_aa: CASSYSGGLTGELFF
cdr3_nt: TGTGCCAGCAGTTACTCGGGGGGGCTGACCGGGGAGCTGTTTTTT

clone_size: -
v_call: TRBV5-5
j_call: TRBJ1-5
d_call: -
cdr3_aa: CASSLGGGNQPQHF
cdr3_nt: TGTGCCAGCAGCTTGGGGGGGGGCAATCAGCCCCAGCATTTT

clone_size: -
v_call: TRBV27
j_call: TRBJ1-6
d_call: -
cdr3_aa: CASSATPWVRDSPLHF
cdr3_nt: TGTGCCAGCAGTGCTACACCTTGGGTGCGGGATTCACCCCTCCACTTT

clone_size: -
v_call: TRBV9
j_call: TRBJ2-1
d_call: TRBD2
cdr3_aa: CASSPWTSGGDEQFF
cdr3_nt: TGTGCCAGCAGCCCTTGGACTAGCGGGGGGGATGAGCAGTTCTTC

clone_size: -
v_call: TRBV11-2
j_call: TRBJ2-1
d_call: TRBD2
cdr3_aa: CASSRWTSGGIKKFF
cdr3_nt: TGTGCCAGCAGCCGATGGACTAGCGGGGGCATAAAGAAGTTCTTC

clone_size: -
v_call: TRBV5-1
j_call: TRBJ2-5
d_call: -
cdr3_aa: CASSPGTGQEIQYF
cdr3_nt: TGCGCCAGCAGCCCGGGAACAGGGCAAGAGATCCAGTACTTC

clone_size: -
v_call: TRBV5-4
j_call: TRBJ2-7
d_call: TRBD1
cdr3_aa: CASSGTGQGRSYEQYF
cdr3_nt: TGTGCCAGCAGCGGGACCGGACAGGGGCGCTCCTACGAGCAGTACTTC

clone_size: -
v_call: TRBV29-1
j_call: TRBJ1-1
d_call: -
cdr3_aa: CSVGQIEAFF
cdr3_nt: TGCAGCGTTGGACAGATTGAAGCTTTCTTT

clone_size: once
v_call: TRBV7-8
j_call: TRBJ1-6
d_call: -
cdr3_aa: CTSSLAGAPFYNSPLHF
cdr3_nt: TGTACCAGCAGCTTAGCAGGGGCCCCATTCTATAATTCACCCCTCCACTTT

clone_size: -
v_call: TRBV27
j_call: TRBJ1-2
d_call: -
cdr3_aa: CASSSRGKVDGYTF
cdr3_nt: TGTGCCAGCAGTTCGCGGGGAAAGGTCGATGGCTACACCTTC

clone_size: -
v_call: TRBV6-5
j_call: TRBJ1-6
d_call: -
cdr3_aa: CASRQGLYNSPLHF
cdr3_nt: TGTGCCAGCAGACAGGGCCTTTATAATTCACCCCTCCACTTT

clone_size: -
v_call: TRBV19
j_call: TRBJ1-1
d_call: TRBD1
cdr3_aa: CASTFTRQGGTEAFF
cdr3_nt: TGTGCCAGTACCTTCACGAGACAGGGGGGCACTGAAGCTTTCTTT

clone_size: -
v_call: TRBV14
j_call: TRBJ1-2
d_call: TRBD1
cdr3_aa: CASSAGGSGYTF
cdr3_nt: TGTGCCAGCAGCGCAGGGGGATCTGGCTACACCTTC

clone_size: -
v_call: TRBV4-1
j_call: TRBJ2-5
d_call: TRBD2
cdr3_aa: CASSQDRGLGGTQYF
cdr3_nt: TGCGCCAGCAGCCAAGATCGAGGACTAGGAGGAACCCAGTACTTC

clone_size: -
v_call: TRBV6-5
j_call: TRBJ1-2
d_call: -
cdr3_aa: CASSSAGDGYTF
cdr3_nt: TGTGCCAGCAGTTCCGCAGGGGATGGCTACACCTTC

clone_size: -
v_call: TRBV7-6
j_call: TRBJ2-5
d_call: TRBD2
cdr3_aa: CASSLAGLGVRETQYF
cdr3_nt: TGTGCCAGCAGCTTAGCAGGACTAGGGGTTCGGGAGACCCAGTACTTC

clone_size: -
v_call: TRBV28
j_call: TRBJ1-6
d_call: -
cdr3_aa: CASSFRSTGRNSPLHF
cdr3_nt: TGTGCCAGCAGTTTTCGGTCGACAGGCCGCAATTCACCCCTCCACTTT

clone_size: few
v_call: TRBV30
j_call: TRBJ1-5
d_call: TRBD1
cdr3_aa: CAWSVGGDQPQHF
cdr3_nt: TGTGCCTGGAGTGTAGGGGGCGATCAGCCCCAGCATTTT

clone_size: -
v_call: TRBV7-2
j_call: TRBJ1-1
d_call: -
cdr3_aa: CASRTRLQGGTEAFF
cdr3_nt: TGTGCCAGCAGGACTCGCCTACAGGGTGGCACTGAAGCTTTCTTT

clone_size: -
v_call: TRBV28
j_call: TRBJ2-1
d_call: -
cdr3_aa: CASTPHPRGAYNEQFF
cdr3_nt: TGTGCCAGCACCCCCCACCCCCGGGGAGCTTACAATGAGCAGTTCTTC

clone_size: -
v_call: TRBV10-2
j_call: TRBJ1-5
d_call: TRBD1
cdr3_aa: CASSESKQGTSNQPQHF
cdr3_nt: TGCGCCAGCAGTGAGAGCAAACAGGGGACTAGCAATCAGCCCCAGCATTTT

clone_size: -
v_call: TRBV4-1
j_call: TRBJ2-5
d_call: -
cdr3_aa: CASSQDLGLRKETQYF
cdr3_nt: TGCGCCAGCAGCCAAGACCTCGGATTGAGGAAAGAGACCCAGTACTTC

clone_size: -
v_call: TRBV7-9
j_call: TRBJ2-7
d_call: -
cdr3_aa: CASSPYDNPAYEQYF
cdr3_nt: TGTGCCAGCAGTCCTTATGACAACCCCGCCTACGAGCAGTACTTC

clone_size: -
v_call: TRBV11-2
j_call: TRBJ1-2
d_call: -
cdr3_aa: CASSGGPHYGYTF
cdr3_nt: TGTGCCAGCAGCGGAGGACCCCACTATGGCTACACCTTC

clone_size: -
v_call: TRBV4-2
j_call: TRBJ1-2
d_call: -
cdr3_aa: CASSQEGWELGYGYTF
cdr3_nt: TGTGCCAGCAGCCAAGAAGGTTGGGAGTTGGGCTATGGCTACACCTTC

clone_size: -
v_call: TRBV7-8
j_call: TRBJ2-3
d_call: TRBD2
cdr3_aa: CASSLTGGNTDTQYF
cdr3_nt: TGTGCCAGCAGCTTAACGGGGGGAAACACAGATACGCAGTATTTT